The present T cell receptor (beta chain) was sequenced within a study of blood T cell repertoires in COVID-19. The wider study: Sources were T cells, B-cell-depleted T cells, or PBMCs; the material itself was cDNA or gDNA.

The CDR3 is made up of 15 amino acids. With V trimmed by 7 bases and J by 2 bases, 7 bases remained unmatched. Germline V gene sequence: CDR1 SQVTM, CDR2 ANQGSEA. In assigning cohorts, the study relied on participant-reported clinical history. Only in-frame clones appear in the TCRdb table, and some are missing; sequencing was by immunoSEQ multiplex PCR. Altogether roughly 250,000 clones are present, 80% to 90% being singletons, with the ten largest covering 4% to 4.5%. The rearrangement joins TRBV29-1 to TRBJ2-3; TRBD2 aligns across 12 bases. The sequenced material came from PBMCs or T cells enriched from blood (not recorded which). The TCR comes from a woman aged 25 to 39 who had recovered from COVID-19. CDR3 region: CSAHGLAGFTDTQYF. The CDR3 bases are TGCAGCGCTCACGGACTAGCGGGGTTCACAGATACGCAGTATTTT.